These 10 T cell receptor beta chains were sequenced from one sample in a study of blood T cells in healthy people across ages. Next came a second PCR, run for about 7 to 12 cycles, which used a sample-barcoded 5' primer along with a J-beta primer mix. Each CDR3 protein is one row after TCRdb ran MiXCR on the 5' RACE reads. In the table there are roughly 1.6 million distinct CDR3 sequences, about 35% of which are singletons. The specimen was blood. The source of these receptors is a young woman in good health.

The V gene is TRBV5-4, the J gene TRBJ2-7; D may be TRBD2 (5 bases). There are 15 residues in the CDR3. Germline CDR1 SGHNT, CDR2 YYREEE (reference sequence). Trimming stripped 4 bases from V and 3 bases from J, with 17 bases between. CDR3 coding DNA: TGTGCCAGCAGCCCCCGGACGGAGGCTTACTACGAGCAGTACTTC. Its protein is CASSPRTEAYYEQYF.

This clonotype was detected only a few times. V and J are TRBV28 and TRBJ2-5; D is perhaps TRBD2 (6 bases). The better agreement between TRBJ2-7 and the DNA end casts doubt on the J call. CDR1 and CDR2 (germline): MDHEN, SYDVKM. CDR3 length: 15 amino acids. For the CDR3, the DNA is TGTGCCAGCACCCAAACGGAGGAGGGCCTGGTCGAGCAGTACTTC. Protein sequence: CASTQTEEGLVEQYF.

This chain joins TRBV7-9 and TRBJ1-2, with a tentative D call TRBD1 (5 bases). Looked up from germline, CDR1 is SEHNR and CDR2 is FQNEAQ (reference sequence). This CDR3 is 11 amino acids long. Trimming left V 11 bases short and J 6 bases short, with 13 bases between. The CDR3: CAAGHEHGYTF. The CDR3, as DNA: TGTGCCGCGGGGCATGAGCATGGCTACACCTTC. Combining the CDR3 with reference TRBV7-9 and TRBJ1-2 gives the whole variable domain DTGVSQNPRHKITKRGQNVTFRCDPISEHNRLYWYRQTLGQGPEFLTYFQNEAQLEKSRLLSDRFSAERPKGSFSTLEIQRTEQGDSAMYLCAAGHEHGYTFGSGTRLTVV.

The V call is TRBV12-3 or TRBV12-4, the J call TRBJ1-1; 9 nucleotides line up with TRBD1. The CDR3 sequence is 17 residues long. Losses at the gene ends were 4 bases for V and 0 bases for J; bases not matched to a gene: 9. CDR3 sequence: CASSSSGTGSMNTEAFF. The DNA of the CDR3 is TGTGCCAGCAGTTCGTCCGGGACAGGGTCGATGAACACTGAAGCTTTCTTT.

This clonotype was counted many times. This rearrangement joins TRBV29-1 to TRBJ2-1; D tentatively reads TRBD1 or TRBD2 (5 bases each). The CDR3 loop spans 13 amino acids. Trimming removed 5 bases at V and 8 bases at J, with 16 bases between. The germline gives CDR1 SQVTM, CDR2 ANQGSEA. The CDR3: CSVIGAQVDEQFF. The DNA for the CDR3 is TGCAGCGTTATCGGGGCCCAGGTGGATGAGCAGTTCTTC.

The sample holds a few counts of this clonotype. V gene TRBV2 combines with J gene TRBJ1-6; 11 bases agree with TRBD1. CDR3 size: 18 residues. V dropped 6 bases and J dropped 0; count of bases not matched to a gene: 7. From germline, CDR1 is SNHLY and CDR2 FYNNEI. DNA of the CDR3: TGTGCCAGCAGCGGACAGGGGGCCCTGAGCTCCTATAATTCACCCCTCCACTTT. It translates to CASSGQGALSSYNSPLHF.

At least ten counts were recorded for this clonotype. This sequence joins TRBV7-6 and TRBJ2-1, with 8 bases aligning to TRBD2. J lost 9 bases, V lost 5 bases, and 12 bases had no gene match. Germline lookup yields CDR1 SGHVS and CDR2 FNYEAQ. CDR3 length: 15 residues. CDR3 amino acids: CASSTGLAVATEQFF. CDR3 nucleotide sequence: TGTGCCAGCAGCACTGGACTAGCCGTGGCAACTGAGCAGTTCTTC.

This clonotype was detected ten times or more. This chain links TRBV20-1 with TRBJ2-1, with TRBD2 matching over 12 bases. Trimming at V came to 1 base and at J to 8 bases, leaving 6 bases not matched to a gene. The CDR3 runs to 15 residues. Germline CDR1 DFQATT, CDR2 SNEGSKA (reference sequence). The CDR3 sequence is CSARARTSGNYEQFF. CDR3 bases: TGCAGTGCTAGAGCCAGGACTAGCGGGAACTATGAGCAGTTCTTC.

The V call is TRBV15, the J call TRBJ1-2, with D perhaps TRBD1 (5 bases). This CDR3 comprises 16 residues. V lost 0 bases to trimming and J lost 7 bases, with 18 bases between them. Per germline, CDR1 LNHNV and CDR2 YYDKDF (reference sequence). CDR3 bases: TGTGCCACCAGCAGAGATCGGGCAGAGGGGCTGGGTGGCTACACCTTC. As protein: CATSRDRAEGLGGYTF.

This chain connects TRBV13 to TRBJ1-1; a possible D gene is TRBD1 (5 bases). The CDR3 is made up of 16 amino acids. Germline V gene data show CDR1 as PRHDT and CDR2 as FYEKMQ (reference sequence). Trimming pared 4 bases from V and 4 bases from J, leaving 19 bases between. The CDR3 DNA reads TGTGCCAGCAGCTCCCTCGAGATGGGGCGAGGCACTGAAGCTTTCTTT. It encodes CASSSLEMGRGTEAFF.